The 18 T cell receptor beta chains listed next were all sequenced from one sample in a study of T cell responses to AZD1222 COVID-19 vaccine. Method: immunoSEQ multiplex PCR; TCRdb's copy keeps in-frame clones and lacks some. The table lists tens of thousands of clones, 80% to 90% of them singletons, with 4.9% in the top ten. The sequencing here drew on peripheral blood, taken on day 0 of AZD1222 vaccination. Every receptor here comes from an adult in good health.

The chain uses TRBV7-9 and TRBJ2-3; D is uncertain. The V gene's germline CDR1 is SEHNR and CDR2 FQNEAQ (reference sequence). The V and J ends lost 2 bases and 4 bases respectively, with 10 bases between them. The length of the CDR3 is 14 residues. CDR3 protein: CASSLTEAADTQYF. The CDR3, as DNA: TGTGCCAGCAGCTTAACAGAAGCCGCAGATACGCAGTATTTT.

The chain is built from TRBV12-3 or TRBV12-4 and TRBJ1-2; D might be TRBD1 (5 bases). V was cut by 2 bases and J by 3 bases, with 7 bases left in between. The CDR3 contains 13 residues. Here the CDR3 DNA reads TGTGCCAGCAGTTTAAGGGGCGACTATGGCTACACCTTC. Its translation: CASSLRGDYGYTF.

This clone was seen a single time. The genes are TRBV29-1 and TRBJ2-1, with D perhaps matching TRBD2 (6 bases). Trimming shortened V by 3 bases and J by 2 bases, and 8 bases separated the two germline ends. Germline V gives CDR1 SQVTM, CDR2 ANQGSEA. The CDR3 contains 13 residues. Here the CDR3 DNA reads TGCAGCGTTGACGGGGGACCCTACAATGAGCAGTTCTTC. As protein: CSVDGGPYNEQFF.

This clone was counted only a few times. CDR3 DNA sequence: TGTGCCAGCAGTTACTCGGTAACTGGAAACACTGAAGCTTTCTTT. Residues: CASSYSVTGNTEAFF. This chain joins TRBV6-5 and TRBJ1-1; D gene uncertain. This CDR3 spans 15 amino acids. CDR1 is MNHEY and CDR2 is SVGAGI in the germline V gene. V lost 0 bases and J 2 bases, leaving 10 bases between the germline ends.

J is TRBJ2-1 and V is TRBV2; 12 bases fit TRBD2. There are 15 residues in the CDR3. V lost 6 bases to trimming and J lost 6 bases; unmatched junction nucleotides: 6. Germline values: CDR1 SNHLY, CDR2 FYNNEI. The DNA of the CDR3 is TGTGCCAGCAGAGACCTAGCGGGGGGGACCAATGAGCAGTTCTTC. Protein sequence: CASRDLAGGTNEQFF.

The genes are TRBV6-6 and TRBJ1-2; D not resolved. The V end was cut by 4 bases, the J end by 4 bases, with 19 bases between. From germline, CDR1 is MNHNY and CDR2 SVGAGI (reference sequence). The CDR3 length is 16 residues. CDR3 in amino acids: CASSSLRPGGPYGYTF. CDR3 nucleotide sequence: TGTGCCAGCAGTTCCCTCCGTCCAGGAGGGCCCTATGGCTACACCTTC.

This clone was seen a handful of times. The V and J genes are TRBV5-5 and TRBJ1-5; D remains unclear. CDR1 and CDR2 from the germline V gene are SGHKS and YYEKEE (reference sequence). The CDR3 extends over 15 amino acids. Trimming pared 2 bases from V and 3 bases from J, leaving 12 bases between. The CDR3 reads CASSLATWANQPQHF. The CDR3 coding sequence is TGTGCCAGCAGCTTAGCTACCTGGGCCAATCAGCCCCAGCATTTT. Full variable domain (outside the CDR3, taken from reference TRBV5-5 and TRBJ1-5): DAGVTQSPTHLIKTRGQQVTLRCSPISGHKSVSWYQQVLGQGPQFIFQYYEKEERGRGNFPDRFSARQFPNYSSELNVNALLLGDSALYLCASSLATWANQPQHFGDGTRLSIL.

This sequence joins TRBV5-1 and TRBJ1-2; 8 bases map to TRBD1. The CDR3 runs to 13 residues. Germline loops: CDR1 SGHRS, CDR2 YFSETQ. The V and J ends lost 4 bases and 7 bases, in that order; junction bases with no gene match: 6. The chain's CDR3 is CASSPPGTGGYTF. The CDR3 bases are TGCGCCAGCAGCCCGCCCGGGACAGGTGGCTACACCTTC.

The DNA of the CDR3 is TGTGCCAGCAATGACAGGGGGCGGGTTTCGAACACCGGGGAGCTGTTTTTT. Translated: CASNDRGRVSNTGELFF. The chain combines TRBV5-4 with TRBJ2-2, with 10 bases aligning to TRBD1. Unmatched junction bases numbered 8, after V lost 6 bases and J lost 0 bases. The CDR3 is 17 amino acids. In germline, CDR1 is SGHNT, CDR2 YYREEE (reference sequence).

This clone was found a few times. CDR3 sequence: CASSRSLAGGYNNEQFF. In DNA, the CDR3 is TGTGCCAGCAGCCGAAGTCTAGCGGGGGGGTACAACAATGAGCAGTTCTTC. This rearrangement joins TRBV4-2 to TRBJ2-1, with TRBD2 matching 12 bases. The CDR3 consists of 17 residues. V dropped 4 bases and J dropped 5; count of bases not matched to a gene: 9. Germline CDR1 LGHNA, CDR2 YNFKEQ.

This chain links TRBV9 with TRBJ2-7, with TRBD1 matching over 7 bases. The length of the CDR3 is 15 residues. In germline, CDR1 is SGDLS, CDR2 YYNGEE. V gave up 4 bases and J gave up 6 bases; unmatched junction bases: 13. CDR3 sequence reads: CASSPRQGWDPEQYF. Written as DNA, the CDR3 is TGTGCCAGCAGCCCCCGACAGGGATGGGACCCCGAGCAGTACTTC.

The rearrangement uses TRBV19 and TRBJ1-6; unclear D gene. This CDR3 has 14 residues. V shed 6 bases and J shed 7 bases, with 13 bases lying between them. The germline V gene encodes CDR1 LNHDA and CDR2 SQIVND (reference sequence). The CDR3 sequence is CASRPRGSNSPLHF. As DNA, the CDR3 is TGTGCCAGTAGGCCGCGGGGTAGCAATTCACCCCTCCACTTT.

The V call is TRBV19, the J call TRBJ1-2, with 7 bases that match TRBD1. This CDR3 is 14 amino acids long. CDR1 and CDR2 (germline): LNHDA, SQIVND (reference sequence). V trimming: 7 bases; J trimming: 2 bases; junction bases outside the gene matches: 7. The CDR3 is CASKPGTANYGYTF. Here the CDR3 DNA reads TGTGCCAGTAAACCCGGGACAGCGAACTATGGCTACACCTTC.

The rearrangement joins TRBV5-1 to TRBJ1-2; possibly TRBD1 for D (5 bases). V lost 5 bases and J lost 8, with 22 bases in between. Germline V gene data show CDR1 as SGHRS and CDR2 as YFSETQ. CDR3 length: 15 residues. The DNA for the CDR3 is TGCGCCAGCAGGATGGAACCCGGGGGAGTACGAGGCTACACCTTC. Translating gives CASRMEPGGVRGYTF.

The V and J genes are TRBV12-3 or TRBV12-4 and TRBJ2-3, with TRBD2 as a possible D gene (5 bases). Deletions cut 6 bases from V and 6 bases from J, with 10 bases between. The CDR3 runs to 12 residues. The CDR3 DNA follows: TGTGCCAGCAGCGGGGTCAGTGATACGCAGTATTTT. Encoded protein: CASSGVSDTQYF.

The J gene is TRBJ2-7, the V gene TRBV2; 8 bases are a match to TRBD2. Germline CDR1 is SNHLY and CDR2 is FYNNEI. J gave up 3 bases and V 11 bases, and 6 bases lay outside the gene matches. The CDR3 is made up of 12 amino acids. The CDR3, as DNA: TGTGCCGGCGGGGGGATAAACTACGAGCAGTACTTC. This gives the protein CAGGGINYEQYF.

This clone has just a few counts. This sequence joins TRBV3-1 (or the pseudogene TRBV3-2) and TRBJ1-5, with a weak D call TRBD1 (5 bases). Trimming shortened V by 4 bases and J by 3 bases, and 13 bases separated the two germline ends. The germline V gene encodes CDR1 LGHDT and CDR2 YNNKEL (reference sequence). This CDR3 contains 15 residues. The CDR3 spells CASSLGQGHNQPQHF. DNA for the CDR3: TGTGCCAGCAGCCTCGGCCAGGGCCACAATCAGCCCCAGCATTTT.

The CDR3 nucleotides read TGTGCCAGCAGCCAAGTCTCTCGCGAGCAGTACTTC. Amino acids: CASSQVSREQYF. This chain links TRBV3-1 (or the pseudogene TRBV3-2) with TRBJ2-7; unclear D gene. The CDR3 has 12 residues. The germline gives CDR1 LGHDT, CDR2 YNNKEL (reference sequence). Trimming cost V 1 base and J 6 bases, with 7 bases left between them.